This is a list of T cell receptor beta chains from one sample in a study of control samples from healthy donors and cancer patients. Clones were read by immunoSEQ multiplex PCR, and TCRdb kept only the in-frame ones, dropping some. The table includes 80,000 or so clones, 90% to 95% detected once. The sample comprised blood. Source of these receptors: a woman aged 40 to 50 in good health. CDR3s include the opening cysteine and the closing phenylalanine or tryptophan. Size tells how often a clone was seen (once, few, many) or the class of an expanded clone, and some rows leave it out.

CDR3aa: CATSDRVDTQYF
j_gene: TRBJ2-3
abundance: .
v_gene: TRBV24-1

CDR3aa: CAWSVDSSYEQYF
j_gene: TRBJ2-7
abundance: once
v_gene: TRBV30

CDR3aa: CASSGLASTDTQYF
j_gene: TRBJ2-3
abundance: .
v_gene: TRBV10-2

CDR3aa: CAWSAGPVRDEQFF
j_gene: TRBJ2-1
abundance: .
v_gene: TRBV30

CDR3aa: CSVASDSFTEAFF
j_gene: TRBJ1-1
abundance: .
v_gene: TRBV29-1

CDR3aa: CASSQAPLAGSSYNEQFF
j_gene: TRBJ2-1
abundance: .
v_gene: TRBV4-2

CDR3aa: CATSGQGIGSGANVLTF
j_gene: TRBJ2-6
abundance: few
v_gene: TRBV15

CDR3aa: CASSYSVTGGDTQYF
j_gene: TRBJ2-3
abundance: .
v_gene: TRBV6-2/TRBV6-3

CDR3aa: CASSQEGRADLGCYTF
j_gene: TRBJ1-2
abundance: .
v_gene: TRBV3-1/TRBV3-2

CDR3aa: CASSLFTGVRKETQYF
j_gene: TRBJ2-5
abundance: .
v_gene: TRBV18

CDR3aa: CASSPTAWASGRAGEQFF
j_gene: TRBJ2-1
abundance: .
v_gene: TRBV7-2

CDR3aa: CASSENVGAFF
j_gene: TRBJ1-1
abundance: .
v_gene: TRBV2

CDR3aa: CASSPAGAGPYNEQFF
j_gene: TRBJ2-1
abundance: .
v_gene: TRBV5-6

CDR3aa: CASSQDSMTVYSGANVLTF
j_gene: TRBJ2-6
abundance: .
v_gene: TRBV4-2

CDR3aa: CASSSRGVRDSSGNTIYF
j_gene: TRBJ1-3
abundance: once
v_gene: TRBV7-8